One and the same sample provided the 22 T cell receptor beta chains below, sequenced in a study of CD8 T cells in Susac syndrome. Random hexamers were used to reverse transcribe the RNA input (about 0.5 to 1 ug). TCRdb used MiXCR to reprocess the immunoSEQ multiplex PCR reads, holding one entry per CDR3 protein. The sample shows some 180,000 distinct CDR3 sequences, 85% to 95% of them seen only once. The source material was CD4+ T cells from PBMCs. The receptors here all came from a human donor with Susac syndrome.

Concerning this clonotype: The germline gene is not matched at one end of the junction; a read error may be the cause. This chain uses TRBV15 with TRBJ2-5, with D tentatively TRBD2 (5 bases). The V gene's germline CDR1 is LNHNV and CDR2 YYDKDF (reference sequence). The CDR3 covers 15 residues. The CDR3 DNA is TGTGCCACCGCCTCACTGCGGGTTGCCACAGAGACCCAGCACTTC. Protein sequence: CATASLRVATETQHF.

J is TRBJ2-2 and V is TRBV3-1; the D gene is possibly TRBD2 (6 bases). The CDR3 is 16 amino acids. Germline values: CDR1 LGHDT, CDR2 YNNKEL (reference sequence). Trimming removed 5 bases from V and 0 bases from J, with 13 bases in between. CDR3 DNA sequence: TGTGCCAGCAGCATCTCTAGCGCGTCGAACACCGGGGAGCTGTTTTTT. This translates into CASSISSASNTGELFF.

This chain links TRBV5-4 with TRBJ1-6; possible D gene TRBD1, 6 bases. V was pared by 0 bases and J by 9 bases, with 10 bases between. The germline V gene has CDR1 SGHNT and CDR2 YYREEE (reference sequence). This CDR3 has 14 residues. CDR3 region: CASSLERGLSPLHF. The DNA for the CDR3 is TGTGCCAGCAGCTTGGAGCGGGGGCTTTCACCCCTCCACTTT.

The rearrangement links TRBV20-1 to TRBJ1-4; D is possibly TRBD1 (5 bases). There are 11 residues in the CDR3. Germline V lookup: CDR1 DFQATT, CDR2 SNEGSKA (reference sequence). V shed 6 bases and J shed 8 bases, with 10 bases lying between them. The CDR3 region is CSARVREKLFF. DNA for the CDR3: TGCAGTGCCAGGGTGAGGGAAAAACTGTTTTTT.

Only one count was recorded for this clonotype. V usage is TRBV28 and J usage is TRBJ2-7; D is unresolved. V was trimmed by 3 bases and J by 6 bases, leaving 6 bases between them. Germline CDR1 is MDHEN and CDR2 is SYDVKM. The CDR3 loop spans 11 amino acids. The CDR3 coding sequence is TGTGCCAGCAGTTTTTTTTCCGAGCAGTACTTC. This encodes CASSFFSEQYF.

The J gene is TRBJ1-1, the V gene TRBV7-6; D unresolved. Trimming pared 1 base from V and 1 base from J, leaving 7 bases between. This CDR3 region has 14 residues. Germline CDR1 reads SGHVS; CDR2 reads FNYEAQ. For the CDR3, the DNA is TGTGCCAGCAGCTTAGACCGATCGAACACTGAAGCTTTCTTT. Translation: CASSLDRSNTEAFF.

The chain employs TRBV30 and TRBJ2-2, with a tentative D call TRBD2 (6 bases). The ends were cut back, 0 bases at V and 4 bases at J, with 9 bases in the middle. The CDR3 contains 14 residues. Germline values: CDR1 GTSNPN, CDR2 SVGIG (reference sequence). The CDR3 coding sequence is TGTGCCTGGAGTGTACTGGAGGGCACCGGGGAGCTGTTTTTT. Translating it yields CAWSVLEGTGELFF.

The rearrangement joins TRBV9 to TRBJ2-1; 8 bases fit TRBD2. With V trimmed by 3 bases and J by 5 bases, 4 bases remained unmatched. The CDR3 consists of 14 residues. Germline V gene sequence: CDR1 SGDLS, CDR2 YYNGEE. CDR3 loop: CASSGPGLDNEQFF. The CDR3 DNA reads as TGTGCCAGCAGCGGGCCGGGACTAGACAATGAGCAGTTCTTC.

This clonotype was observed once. CDR3 region: CAHRHINTEAFF. CDR3 nucleotide sequence: TGTGCCCACCGACACATCAACACTGAAGCTTTCTTT. The chain uses TRBV30 and TRBJ1-1; the D is unclear. The V end was cut by 8 bases, the J end by 2 bases, with 12 bases between. Germline V lookup: CDR1 GTSNPN, CDR2 SVGIG (reference sequence). The CDR3 loop spans 12 amino acids.

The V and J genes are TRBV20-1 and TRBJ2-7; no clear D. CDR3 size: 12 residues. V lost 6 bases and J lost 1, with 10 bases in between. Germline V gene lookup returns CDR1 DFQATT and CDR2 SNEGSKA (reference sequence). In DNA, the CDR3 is TGCAGTGCCCCCGACCGATCCTACGAGCAGTACTTC. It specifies CSAPDRSYEQYF.

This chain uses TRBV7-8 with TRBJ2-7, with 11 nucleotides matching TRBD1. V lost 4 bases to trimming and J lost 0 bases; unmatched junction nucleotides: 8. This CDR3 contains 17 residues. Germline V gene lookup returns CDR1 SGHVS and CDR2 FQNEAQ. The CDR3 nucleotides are TGTGCCAGCAGCTCCCTGGTTGGACAGGGGGCCTCCTACGAGCAGTACTTC. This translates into CASSSLVGQGASYEQYF.

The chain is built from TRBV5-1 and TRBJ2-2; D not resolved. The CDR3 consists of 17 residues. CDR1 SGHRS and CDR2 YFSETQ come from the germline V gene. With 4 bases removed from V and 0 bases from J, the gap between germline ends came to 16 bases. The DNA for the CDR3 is TGCGCCAGCAGCCCCCCCTTTGCGGTCGCGAACACCGGGGAGCTGTTTTTT. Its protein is CASSPPFAVANTGELFF. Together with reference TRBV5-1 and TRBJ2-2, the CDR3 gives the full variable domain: KAGVTQTPRYLIKTRGQQVTLSCSPISGHRSVSWYQQTPGQGLQFLFEYFSETQRNKGNFPGRFSGRQFSNSRSEMNVSTLELGDSALYLCASSPPFAVANTGELFFGEGSRLTVL.

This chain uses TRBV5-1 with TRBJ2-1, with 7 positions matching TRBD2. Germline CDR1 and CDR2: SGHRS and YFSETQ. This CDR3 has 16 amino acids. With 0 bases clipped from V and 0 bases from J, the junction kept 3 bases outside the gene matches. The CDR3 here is CASSLEGGSSYNEQFF. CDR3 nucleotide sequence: TGCGCCAGCAGCTTGGAAGGCGGGAGCTCCTACAATGAGCAGTTCTTC.

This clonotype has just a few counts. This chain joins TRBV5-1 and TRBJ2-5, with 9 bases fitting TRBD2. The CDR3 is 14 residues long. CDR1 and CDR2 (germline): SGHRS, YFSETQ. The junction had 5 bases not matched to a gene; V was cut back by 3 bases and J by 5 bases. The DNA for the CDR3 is TGCGCCAGCAGCTCGGGACTAGCTGGGGAGACCCAGTACTTC. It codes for CASSSGLAGETQYF.

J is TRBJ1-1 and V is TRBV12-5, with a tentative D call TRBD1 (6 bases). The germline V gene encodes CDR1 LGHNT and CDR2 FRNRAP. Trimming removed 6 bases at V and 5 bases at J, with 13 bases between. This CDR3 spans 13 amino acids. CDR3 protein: CASGGRGGTEAFF. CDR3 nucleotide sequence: TGTGCTAGTGGGGGCAGGGGTGGAACTGAAGCTTTCTTT.

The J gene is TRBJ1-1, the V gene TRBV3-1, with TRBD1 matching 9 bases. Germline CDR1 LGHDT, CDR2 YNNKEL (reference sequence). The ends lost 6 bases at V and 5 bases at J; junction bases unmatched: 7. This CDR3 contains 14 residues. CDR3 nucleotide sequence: TGTGCCAGCAGTCAACAGGGGGCCCGGACTGAAGCTTTCTTT. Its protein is CASSQQGARTEAFF.

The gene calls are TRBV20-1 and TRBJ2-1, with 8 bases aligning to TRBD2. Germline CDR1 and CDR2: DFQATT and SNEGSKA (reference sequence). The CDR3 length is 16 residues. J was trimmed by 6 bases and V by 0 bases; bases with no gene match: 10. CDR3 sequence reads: CSARDQGGRSLNEQFF. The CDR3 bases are TGCAGTGCTAGAGATCAGGGCGGGAGGTCCCTCAATGAGCAGTTCTTC.

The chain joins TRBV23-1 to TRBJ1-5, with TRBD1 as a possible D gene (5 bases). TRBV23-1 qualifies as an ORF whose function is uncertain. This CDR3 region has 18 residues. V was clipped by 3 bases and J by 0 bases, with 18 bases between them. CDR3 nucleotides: TGCGCCAGCAGTCATTCAATCGCAGGGCTTTATAGCAATCAGCCCCAGCATTTT. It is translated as CASSHSIAGLYSNQPQHF.

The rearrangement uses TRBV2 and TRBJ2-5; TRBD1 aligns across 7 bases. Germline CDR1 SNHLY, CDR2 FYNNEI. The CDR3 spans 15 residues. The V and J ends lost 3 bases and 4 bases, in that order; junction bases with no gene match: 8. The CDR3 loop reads CASSDPTGSGETQYF. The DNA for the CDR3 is TGTGCCAGCAGTGACCCGACAGGGTCCGGAGAGACCCAGTACTTC.

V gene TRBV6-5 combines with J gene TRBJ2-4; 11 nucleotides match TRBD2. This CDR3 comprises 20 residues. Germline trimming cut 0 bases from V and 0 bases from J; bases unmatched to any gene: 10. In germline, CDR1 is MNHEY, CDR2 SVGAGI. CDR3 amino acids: CASSYSNSGRARLAKNIQYF. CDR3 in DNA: TGTGCCAGCAGTTACTCCAATAGCGGGAGGGCCCGGTTAGCCAAAAACATTCAGTACTTC.

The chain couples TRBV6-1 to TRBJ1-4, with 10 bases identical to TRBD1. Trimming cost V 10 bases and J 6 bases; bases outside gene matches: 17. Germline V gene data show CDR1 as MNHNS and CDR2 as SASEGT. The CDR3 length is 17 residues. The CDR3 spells CAIESTGGLPVHEKLFF. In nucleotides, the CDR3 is TGTGCCATCGAGTCGACAGGGGGCCTTCCCGTACATGAAAAACTGTTTTTT.

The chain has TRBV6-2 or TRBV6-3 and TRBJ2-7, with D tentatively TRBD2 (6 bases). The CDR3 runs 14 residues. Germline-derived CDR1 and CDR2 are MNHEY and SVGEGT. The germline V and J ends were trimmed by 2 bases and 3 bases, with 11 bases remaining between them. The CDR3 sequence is CASSYGGIYYEQYF. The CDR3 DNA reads TGTGCCAGCAGTTACGGCGGGATTTACTACGAGCAGTACTTC.